A single sample gave rise to the 2 T cell receptor beta chains below, sequenced in a study of blood T cell repertoires in COVID-19. The repertoire was sequenced with immunoSEQ multiplex PCR; TCRdb's copy has only in-frame clones and lacks some. The data contain a few hundred thousand clones, 86% of them seen just once; the ten biggest clones take up roughly 4%. The sequenced sample consisted of PBMCs or T cells enriched from blood (not recorded which). Every receptor here comes from a woman in her twenties or thirties who had been exposed to COVID-19.

The chain is built from TRBV12-5 and TRBJ1-6, with 7 nucleotides matching TRBD1. Germline CDR1 and CDR2: LGHNT and FRNRAP. The length of the CDR3 is 17 residues. J was trimmed by 3 bases and V by 1 base; bases with no gene match: 6. Here the CDR3 DNA reads TGTGCTAGTGGTTTGGCCGCCGACAGGGTCTATAATTCACCCCTCCACTTT. Its protein product is CASGLAADRVYNSPLHF. Supplemented by reference TRBV12-5 and TRBJ1-6, the full variable domain reads DARVTQTPRHKVTEMGQEVTMRCQPILGHNTVFWYRQTMMQGLELLAYFRNRAPLDDSGMPKDRFSAEMPDATLATLKIQPSEPRDSAVYFCASGLAADRVYNSPLHFGNGTRLTVT.

About this clone itself: The identical CDR3 is also encoded by other nucleotide sequences in the sample. The CDR3: CASSIRENTEAFF. Here the CDR3 DNA reads TGTGCCAGTAGTATCAGGGAGAACACTGAAGCTTTCTTT. The chain has TRBV19 and TRBJ1-1; maybe TRBD1 (5 bases). CDR3 length: 13 amino acids. Germline CDR1 is LNHDA and CDR2 is SQIVND (reference sequence). Trimming took 3 bases from V and 1 from J, leaving 6 bases between them.